Each of the 15 T cell receptor beta chains below was sequenced from the same sample in a study of T cells in Graves' hyperthyroidism and ophthalmopathy. Researchers took RNA transcripts and amplified the TCR beta CDR3 regions from them. First-round RT-PCR with HTBI primers amplified the TCR CDR3 region. TCRdb processed the multiplex PCR reads anew with MiXCR; each CDR3 protein has one entry. Among approximately 40,000 distinct CDR3 sequences listed, 52% were seen once. The source material was blood. The receptors were sampled from a middle-aged man with Graves' ophthalmopathy.

This clonotype was observed many times. The chain couples TRBV7-8 to TRBJ2-3; D tentatively reads TRBD1 or TRBD2 (5 bases each). The CDR3 has 13 amino acids. Germline V CDR1 and CDR2: SGHVS, FQNEAQ. Trimming took 4 bases from V and 3 from J, leaving 8 bases between them. CDR3 protein: CASSSGATDTQYF. The CDR3 DNA reads as TGTGCCAGCAGCTCCGGGGCTACAGATACGCAGTATTTT.

The chain couples TRBV5-1 to TRBJ2-7; D is tentatively TRBD1 or TRBD2 (5 bases each). The CDR3 consists of 16 residues. CDR1 is SGHRS and CDR2 is YFSETQ in the germline V gene. The V and J ends lost 0 bases and 3 bases respectively, with 16 bases between them. This CDR3 is CASSLAGTGMFYEQYF. The CDR3 DNA is TGCGCCAGCAGCTTGGCCGGGACCGGGATGTTCTACGAGCAGTACTTC.

This sequence joins TRBV20-1 and TRBJ2-7; 7 positions agree with TRBD1. V was pared by 6 bases and J by 1 base, with 12 bases of the junction left unmatched. This CDR3 has 15 residues. CDR1 and CDR2 (germline): DFQATT, SNEGSKA (reference sequence). CDR3 sequence reads: CSARGLGTESYEQYF. CDR3 in DNA: TGCAGTGCCCGAGGCTTAGGGACAGAGTCCTACGAGCAGTACTTC.

This clonotype has a count of ten or more. CDR3 DNA sequence: TGTGCCAGCAGCTTAGTAGGCTACTCCAATGAGCAGTTCTTC. Protein sequence: CASSLVGYSNEQFF. This chain uses TRBV11-2 with TRBJ2-1; D is unclear. V gave up 1 base and J gave up 6 bases, with 10 bases separating them. Germline lookup yields CDR1 SGHAT and CDR2 FQNNGV. The CDR3 has 14 amino acids.

To note about this clonotype: This CDR3 fails to terminate in the conserved phenylalanine or tryptophan, so it likely reflects a read error. The limits of the CDR3 on the DNA are not certain, so only TCRdb's listed CDR3 is given. The chain carries TRBV4-1 and TRBJ1-1; the table assigns TRBD1, which was not confirmed against the DNA. Germline-derived CDR1 and CDR2 are MGHRA and YSYEKL. Inclusive of both ends, the CDR3 amounts to 14 amino acids. The CDR3 here is CASSPRTVNTEAFL.

The rearrangement links TRBV27 to TRBJ2-7; unclear D gene. The CDR3 sequence is 13 residues long. With 3 bases removed from V and 2 bases from J, the gap between germline ends came to 8 bases. CDR1 MNHEY and CDR2 SMNVEV come from the germline V gene (reference sequence). The DNA for the CDR3 is TGTGCCAGCAGTTTGTCCTGGGCCTACGAGCAGTACTTC. It yields the protein CASSLSWAYEQYF.

This clonotype was counted many times. The J gene is TRBJ2-6, the V gene TRBV5-1, with D unresolved. The V gene lost 5 bases and the J gene lost 1 base, with 7 bases spanning the gap. Looked up from germline, CDR1 is SGHRS and CDR2 is YFSETQ. The CDR3 runs to 14 residues. The chain's CDR3 is CASRVTSGANVLTF. The CDR3 region has the DNA TGCGCCAGCAGAGTCACATCTGGGGCCAACGTCCTGACTTTC.

The genes are TRBV18 and TRBJ2-7; the D call may be TRBD1 or TRBD2 (5 bases each). Germline V gene sequence: CDR1 KGHSH, CDR2 LQKENI. This CDR3 region has 14 residues. V was pared by 6 bases and J by 6 bases, with 18 bases between. The CDR3 is CASSSGTQGSEQYF. The CDR3 bases are TGTGCCAGCTCCTCCGGGACCCAGGGATCCGAGCAGTACTTC.

This clonotype was counted many times. This chain joins TRBV20-1 and TRBJ1-4, with D uncertain. The germline V gene encodes CDR1 DFQATT and CDR2 SNEGSKA (reference sequence). The CDR3 spans 15 residues. Trimming shortened V by 3 bases and J by 8 bases, and 19 bases separated the two germline ends. The CDR3 loop reads CSARDHREPGEKLFF. The CDR3 DNA sequence: TGCAGTGCTAGGGACCACCGGGAGCCCGGGGAAAAACTGTTTTTT.

In this sample, this clonotype turned up many times. J is TRBJ2-4 and V is TRBV6-5; D ambiguous. The CDR3 is 15 amino acids. Germline CDR1 MNHEY, CDR2 SVGAGI. V dropped 0 bases and J dropped 1 base, with 7 bases sitting between them. The CDR3 DNA is TGTGCCAGCAGTTACTCGTCGGGTGCCAAAAACATTCAGTACTTC. This translates into CASSYSSGAKNIQYF.

This sequence joins TRBV5-4 and TRBJ2-5; D may be TRBD1 or TRBD2 (5 bases each). The ends were cut back, 4 bases at V and 2 bases at J, with 12 bases in the middle. Germline assignment: CDR1 SGHNT and CDR2 YYREEE (reference sequence). This CDR3 is 14 amino acids long. In DNA form, the CDR3 reads TGTGCCAGCAGCCCGGTGGGGGTTCAAGAGACCCAGTACTTC. Its translation is CASSPVGVQETQYF.

Notes on this clonotype: One junction end does not reproduce the germline sequence, and a read error may be involved. CDR3: CASNLLSSRNTIYF. In DNA, the CDR3 is TGCGCCAGCAACTTACTCAGCTCTAGAAACACCATATATTTT. The chain carries TRBV7-2 and TRBJ1-3; the D is unclear. Germline CDR1 and CDR2: SGHTA and FQGNSA. This CDR3 contains 14 residues.

The table lists this clonotype with many counts. This CDR3 reads CASSSRDGGPYEQYF. The CDR3 DNA sequence: TGCGCCAGCAGCTCCCGGGACGGGGGACCCTACGAGCAGTACTTC. V is TRBV5-1 and J is TRBJ2-7, with D perhaps matching TRBD2 (6 bases). This CDR3 has 15 amino acids. V dropped 3 bases and J dropped 2 bases, with 15 bases sitting between them. Germline V lookup: CDR1 SGHRS, CDR2 YFSETQ.

The V and J genes are TRBV11-3 and TRBJ1-6; D might be TRBD1 (5 bases). V lost 4 bases, J lost 7 bases, and 8 bases lay in between. The CDR3 covers 13 residues. Per the germline V gene, CDR1 is SGHNT and CDR2 is YENEEA. The CDR3 bases are TGTGCCAGCAGCTCCCGACAGAATTCACCCCTCCACTTT. It is translated as CASSSRQNSPLHF.

The rearrangement joins TRBV20-1 to TRBJ2-7; 10 bases are a match to TRBD2. The V gene end was trimmed by 7 bases and the J gene end by 5 bases; junction bases not matched to a gene: 5. The CDR3 totals 12 residues. From germline, CDR1 is DFQATT and CDR2 SNEGSKA (reference sequence). This chain's CDR3 is CSVFSGGNEQYF. The CDR3 bases are TGCAGTGTATTTAGCGGGGGGAACGAGCAGTACTTC.